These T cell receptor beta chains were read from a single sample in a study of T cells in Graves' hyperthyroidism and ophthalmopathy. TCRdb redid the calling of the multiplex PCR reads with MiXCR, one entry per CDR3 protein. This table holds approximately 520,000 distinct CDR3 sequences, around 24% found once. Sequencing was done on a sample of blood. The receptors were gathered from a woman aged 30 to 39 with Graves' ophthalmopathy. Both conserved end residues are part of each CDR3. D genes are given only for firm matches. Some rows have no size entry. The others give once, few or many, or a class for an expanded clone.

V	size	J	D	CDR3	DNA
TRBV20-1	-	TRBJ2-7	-	CSARNQGGEQYF	TGCAGTGCTAGAAATCAGGGGGGAGAGCAGTACTTC
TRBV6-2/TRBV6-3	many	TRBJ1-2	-	CASSYFVDPRLTYGYTF	TGTGCCAGCAGTTATTTTGTGGACCCCCGGCTAACTTATGGCTACACCTTC
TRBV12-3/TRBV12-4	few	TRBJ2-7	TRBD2	CASAAGGSYEQYF	TGTGCCAGCGCCGCCGGGGGGTCCTACGAGCAGTACTTC
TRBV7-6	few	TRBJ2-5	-	CASTERGVNLWETQYF	TGTGCCAGCACCGAGAGGGGGGTAAACCTCTGGGAGACCCAGTACTTC
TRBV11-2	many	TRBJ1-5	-	CASSSTTGRQPQHF	TGTGCCAGCAGCAGTACAACAGGGCGGCAGCCCCAGCATTTT
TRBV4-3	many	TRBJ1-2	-	CASSRRILQGSYGYTF	TGCGCCAGCAGCCGCAGGATACTACAGGGCTCCTATGGCTACACCTTC
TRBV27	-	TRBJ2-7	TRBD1	CASRQPSTGQGYEQYF	TGTGCCAGCAGACAACCAAGTACGGGACAGGGCTACGAGCAGTACTTC
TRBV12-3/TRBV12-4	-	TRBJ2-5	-	CASTPRVWRGQETQYF	TGTGCCAGCACCCCGCGGGTGTGGCGGGGACAAGAGACCCAGTACTTC
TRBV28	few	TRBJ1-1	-	CASSSPVGAEAFF	TGTGCCAGCAGCTCACCCGTCGGGGCTGAAGCTTTCTTT
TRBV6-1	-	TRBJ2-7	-	CASSEGAGWPVEQYF	TGTGCCAGCAGTGAAGGGGCAGGATGGCCTGTCGAGCAGTACTTC
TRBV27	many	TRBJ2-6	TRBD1	CASNRTGTSGANVLTF	TGTGCCAGCAATCGGACAGGCACCTCTGGGGCCAACGTCCTGACTTTC
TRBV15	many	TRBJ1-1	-	CATSRDAVLNTEAFF	TGTGCCACCAGCAGAGATGCGGTCCTGAACACTGAAGCTTTCTTT
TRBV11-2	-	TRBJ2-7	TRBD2	CASSTQSGGASTYEQYF	TGTGCCAGCAGCACTCAGTCGGGGGGAGCGTCCACCTACGAGCAGTACTTC
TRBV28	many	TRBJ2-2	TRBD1	CASSFNTGERELFF	TGTGCCAGCAGTTTCAATACAGGGGAAAGGGAGCTGTTTTTT